The source of this T cell receptor beta chain is a study of control samples from healthy donors and cancer patients. Unmatched junction bases numbered 7, after V lost 2 bases and J lost 6 bases. CDR1 SGHVS and CDR2 FNYEAQ come from the germline V gene. This CDR3 is built from 15 residues. The method was immunoSEQ multiplex PCR; TCRdb's version includes in-frame clones alone and lacks a portion of them. The sample includes around 31,000 clones, approximately 94% of them seen just once. Sequences were obtained from blood. The clonotype originates from a man in his sixties in good health. The rearrangement joins TRBV7-6 to TRBJ2-1; 7 positions agree with TRBD2. The chain's CDR3 is CASSLLRREGNEQFF. CDR3 DNA sequence: TGTGCCAGCAGCTTACTCCGCAGGGAGGGCAATGAGCAGTTCTTC.